These 20 T cell receptor beta chains came from one sample sequenced in a study of cytomegalovirus exposure and HLA in healthy donors. The PCR used 60 Vbeta and 13 Jbeta primers. The assay was immunoSEQ multiplex PCR, and TCRdb's table has in-frame clones only and misses some. Recorded for this sample: approximately 70,000 clones. The source material was PBMCs. The origin of the receptors is a woman in her twenties or thirties in good health and CMV-seronegative.

This chain connects TRBV2 to TRBJ2-7, with 9 bases fitting TRBD2. The germline V gene has CDR1 SNHLY and CDR2 FYNNEI. The ends lost 4 bases at V and 9 bases at J; junction bases unmatched: 10. The CDR3 loop spans 14 amino acids. CDR3 in DNA: TGTGCCAGCAGTGTGCTAGCGGGGACCCAAGGGCAGTACTTC. Translation: CASSVLAGTQGQYF.

This chain uses TRBV5-1 with TRBJ1-1, with a tentative D call TRBD1 (5 bases). The CDR3 totals 14 residues. The V gene lost 2 bases and the J gene lost 4 bases, with 12 bases spanning the gap. Germline assignment: CDR1 SGHRS and CDR2 YFSETQ. The DNA for the CDR3 is TGCGCCAGCAGCTTAGGCAGGGAGGGCACTGAAGCTTTCTTT. This translates into CASSLGREGTEAFF.

V usage is TRBV30 and J usage is TRBJ1-4; D ambiguous. This CDR3 region has 13 residues. V shed 4 bases and J shed 5 bases, with 11 bases lying between them. CDR1 GTSNPN and CDR2 SVGIG come from the germline V gene (reference sequence). The CDR3 DNA follows: TGTGCCTGGAACGGTGGGCTGAATGAAAAACTGTTTTTT. It translates to CAWNGGLNEKLFF. Using reference TRBV30 and TRBJ1-4 for the parts outside the CDR3, the full variable domain is SQTIHQWPATLVQPVGSPLSLECTVEGTSNPNLYWYRQAAGRGLQLLFYSVGIGQISSEVPQNLSASRPQDRQFILSSKKLLLSDSGFYLCAWNGGLNEKLFFGSGTQLSVL.

The chain carries TRBV20-1 and TRBJ2-7; D is unresolved. CDR1 and CDR2 (germline): DFQATT, SNEGSKA (reference sequence). This CDR3 is built from 11 residues. Trimming cost V 6 bases and J 2 bases, with 8 bases left between them. The CDR3 DNA is TGCAGTGCCGAAGCCGCCTACGAGCAGTACTTC. Protein sequence: CSAEAAYEQYF.

V and J are TRBV28 and TRBJ2-4; weak D call: TRBD1 (5 bases). The germline V gene has CDR1 MDHEN and CDR2 SYDVKM. The CDR3 loop spans 15 amino acids. Trimming pared 10 bases from V and 6 bases from J, leaving 22 bases between. In nucleotides, the CDR3 is TGTGCCACAGCTCTCCCAACAGGTAGAGGAAACATTCAGTACTTC. This encodes CATALPTGRGNIQYF.

The rearrangement joins TRBV5-5 to TRBJ1-1; no reliable D call. The CDR3 spans 13 residues. Germline CDR1 reads SGHKS; CDR2 reads YYEKEE (reference sequence). The V gene lost 0 bases and the J gene lost 1 base, with 4 bases spanning the gap. The chain's CDR3 is CASSLAENTEAFF. In DNA, the CDR3 is TGTGCCAGCAGCTTGGCAGAGAACACTGAAGCTTTCTTT.

The chain combines TRBV7-4 with TRBJ1-1, with 11 nucleotides matching TRBD1. The length of the CDR3 is 14 residues. CDR1 and CDR2 (germline): SGHVT, SQSDAQ. The V and J ends lost 5 bases and 5 bases, in that order; junction bases with no gene match: 4. In DNA form, the CDR3 reads TGTGCCAGCAGCATGGGACAGGGGGGAACTGAAGCTTTCTTT. Translation gives CASSMGQGGTEAFF.

The chain couples TRBV19 to TRBJ2-2, with 10 bases identical to TRBD2. Germline-derived CDR1 and CDR2 are LNHDA and SQIVND (reference sequence). Trimming removed 6 bases from V and 6 bases from J; junction bases left unmatched: 10. The CDR3 spans 16 residues. The CDR3 loop reads CASSASGGSGAGELFF. In nucleotides, the CDR3 is TGTGCCAGTAGCGCTAGCGGGGGAAGTGGGGCCGGGGAGCTGTTTTTT.

CDR3 protein: CASISGWEAFF. CDR3 nucleotide sequence: TGTGCCAGCATCAGCGGGTGGGAAGCTTTCTTT. The V gene is TRBV27, the J gene TRBJ1-1; D remains unclear. This CDR3 has 11 residues. The V gene's germline CDR1 is MNHEY and CDR2 SMNVEV (reference sequence). V lost 7 bases to trimming and J lost 8 bases, with 11 bases between them.

The chain uses TRBV6-5 and TRBJ1-6, with 7 bases matching TRBD1. There are 16 residues in the CDR3. Germline CDR1 is MNHEY and CDR2 is SVGAGI. The V gene end was trimmed by 2 bases and the J gene end by 4 bases; junction bases not matched to a gene: 5. The DNA for the CDR3 is TGTGCCAGCAGTTACACAGGGGAAACTTATAATTCACCCCTCCACTTT. The encoded protein is CASSYTGETYNSPLHF.

CDR3 DNA sequence: TGTGCCAGCAGTCTCTCGCCTAGGTATGAGCAGTACTTC. It specifies CASSLSPRYEQYF. The chain combines TRBV27 with TRBJ2-7; D remains ambiguous. V was pared by 5 bases and J by 7 bases, with 15 bases between. This CDR3 has 13 residues. The V gene's germline CDR1 is MNHEY and CDR2 SMNVEV (reference sequence).

This rearrangement joins TRBV18 to TRBJ1-4; D uncertain. V was clipped by 2 bases and J by 3 bases, with 7 bases between them. The germline gives CDR1 KGHSH, CDR2 LQKENI. The CDR3 runs to 14 residues. The CDR3 DNA reads TGTGCCAGCTCACCATGGGCACCTAATGAAAAACTGTTTTTT. Translating gives CASSPWAPNEKLFF.

This chain joins TRBV29-1 and TRBJ2-3, with no clear D. Germline V CDR1 and CDR2: SQVTM, ANQGSEA. The CDR3 has 12 residues. V was shortened by 7 bases and J by 1 base, with 9 bases between the two germline ends. The CDR3 region is CSGGPRTDTQYF. Written as DNA, the CDR3 is TGCAGCGGAGGCCCCCGCACAGATACGCAGTATTTT.

This chain uses TRBV10-1 with TRBJ2-7; D is undetermined. Germline CDR1 WNHNN, CDR2 SYGVQD (reference sequence). V lost 4 bases to trimming and J lost 3 bases, with 10 bases between them. The CDR3 is 13 amino acids. In nucleotides, the CDR3 is TGCGCCAGCAGTGCCCGGTTACGCTACGAGCAGTACTTC. Translated: CASSARLRYEQYF.

The chain links TRBV4-3 to TRBJ2-1; TRBD1 matches at 8 bases. The CDR3 is 15 residues long. The V gene end was trimmed by 5 bases and the J gene end by 5 bases; junction bases not matched to a gene: 8. Germline V CDR1 and CDR2: LGHNA, YSLEER. The chain's CDR3 is CASSTRQGIDNEQFF. The CDR3 bases are TGCGCCAGCAGCACCCGACAGGGGATCGACAATGAGCAGTTCTTC.

CDR3 sequence (DNA): TGTGCCAGCAGTTACTCAGCGGTAGTCTGCTACGAGCAGTACTTC. Amino acid sequence: CASSYSAVVCYEQYF. The V gene is TRBV6-8, the J gene TRBJ2-7; D is possibly TRBD2 (5 bases). Per the germline V gene, CDR1 is MNHGY and CDR2 is SAAAGT. Trimming stripped 0 bases from V and 3 bases from J, with 12 bases between. CDR3 length equals 15 residues.

The rearrangement uses TRBV5-4 and TRBJ2-5, with TRBD1 matching 9 bases. Germline CDR1 SGHNT, CDR2 YYREEE (reference sequence). The CDR3 is made up of 14 amino acids. J gave up 5 bases and V 4 bases, and 6 bases lay outside the gene matches. CDR3 amino acids: CASSLQGARETQYF. The CDR3 DNA sequence: TGTGCCAGCAGCCTACAGGGGGCTAGGGAGACCCAGTACTTC.

The J gene is TRBJ2-7, the V gene TRBV15; 10 nucleotides match TRBD1. This CDR3 is built from 16 residues. The V and J ends lost 0 bases and 1 base, in that order; junction bases with no gene match: 3. From germline, CDR1 is LNHNV and CDR2 YYDKDF (reference sequence). CDR3 bases: TGTGCCACCAGCAGAGATCTGGGACAGGGGTCCTACGAGCAGTACTTC. It translates to CATSRDLGQGSYEQYF.

The chain has TRBV18 and TRBJ2-5; D might be TRBD2 (5 bases). This CDR3 comprises 13 residues. Per the germline V gene, CDR1 is KGHSH and CDR2 is LQKENI. The germline V and J ends were trimmed by 2 bases and 14 bases, with 18 bases remaining between them. CDR3 loop: CASSPSDGILSYF. The CDR3 DNA sequence: TGTGCCAGCTCACCATCCGACGGGATCCTAAGCTACTTC.

The chain has TRBV5-4 and TRBJ1-1; perhaps TRBD1 as D (5 bases). The germline gives CDR1 SGHNT, CDR2 YYREEE (reference sequence). The CDR3 sequence is 17 residues long. Trimming shortened V by 4 bases and J by 5 bases, and 24 bases separated the two germline ends. The CDR3 here is CASSPLLRGELGTEAFF. CDR3 sequence (DNA): TGTGCCAGCAGCCCCCTCCTCCGGGGGGAATTGGGGACTGAAGCTTTCTTT.